One sample yielded the 27 T cell receptor beta chains listed below, sequenced in a study of blood T cell repertoires in COVID-19. TCRdb's table, derived via immunoSEQ multiplex PCR, lists solely in-frame clones and lacks some. In the table there are tens of thousands of clones, 60% to 85% of which are singletons. The specimen was peripheral blood. These receptor sequences come from a human donor in a cohort sampled during active COVID-19.

This clone has a single count. The genes are TRBV7-2 and TRBJ2-7, with D unresolved. Trimming stripped 6 bases from V and 1 base from J, with 7 bases between. CDR1 and CDR2 from the germline V gene are SGHTA and FQGNSA. This CDR3 comprises 12 residues. The CDR3 spells CASSSYSYEQYF. The CDR3 coding sequence is TGTGCCAGCAGTTCGTATTCCTACGAGCAGTACTTC.

The chain couples TRBV19 to TRBJ2-5; tentatively, D is TRBD1 (5 bases). V was shortened by 8 bases and J by 2 bases, with 12 bases between the two germline ends. The germline V gene has CDR1 LNHDA and CDR2 SQIVND (reference sequence). There are 13 residues in the CDR3. The CDR3 DNA reads TGTGCCAGTGGATCTGACAGACAAGAGACCCAGTACTTC. It codes for CASGSDRQETQYF.

This clone was detected only once. The chain is built from TRBV19 and TRBJ1-2, with D unclear. The CDR3 extends over 12 amino acids. Germline CDR1 LNHDA, CDR2 SQIVND (reference sequence). Trimming took off 5 bases at V and 8 bases at J, with 12 bases between the two ends. The CDR3 loop is CASSLGPWGYTF. In DNA form, the CDR3 reads TGTGCCAGTAGTCTGGGCCCGTGGGGCTACACCTTC.

The V call is TRBV7-9, the J call TRBJ2-3, with 9 bases that match TRBD2. Germline V gene lookup returns CDR1 SEHNR and CDR2 FQNEAQ (reference sequence). The CDR3 has 16 amino acids. V was clipped by 4 bases and J by 4 bases; unmatched bases: 9. CDR3: CASSSLAGVLPDTQYF. The CDR3 DNA is TGTGCCAGCAGCTCCTTAGCGGGAGTCCTCCCAGATACGCAGTATTTT. Full variable domain (outside the CDR3, taken from reference TRBV7-9 and TRBJ2-3): DTGVSQNPRHKITKRGQNVTFRCDPISEHNRLYWYRQTLGQGPEFLTYFQNEAQLEKSRLLSDRFSAERPKGSFSTLEIQRTEQGDSAMYLCASSSLAGVLPDTQYFGPGTRLTVL.

The chain has TRBV27 and TRBJ2-7; 13 bases are a match to TRBD2. Germline CDR1 reads MNHEY; CDR2 reads SMNVEV (reference sequence). V shed 8 bases and J 4 bases; nucleotides not matched to a gene: 5. CDR3 length equals 14 residues. This CDR3 reads CASWGTSGNYEQYF. CDR3 DNA: TGTGCCAGCTGGGGGACTAGCGGGAATTACGAGCAGTACTTC.

This sequence joins TRBV2 and TRBJ2-1, with TRBD2 matching over 10 bases. Germline lookup yields CDR1 SNHLY and CDR2 FYNNEI. This CDR3 region has 15 residues. Trimming took 7 bases from V and 6 from J; bases not matched to a gene: 9. The CDR3 sequence: CASILRAGGPNEQFF. The CDR3 DNA reads as TGTGCCAGCATTCTCCGAGCGGGAGGGCCCAATGAGCAGTTCTTC.

Concerning this clone itself: Different DNA sequences within this sample yield the same CDR3. The CDR3 DNA reads TGTGCCAGCAGTAGGGACACCAATCAGCCCCAGCATTTT. Protein sequence: CASSRDTNQPQHF. The gene calls are TRBV2 and TRBJ1-5, with D perhaps TRBD1 (6 bases). The CDR3 sequence is 13 residues long. CDR1 is SNHLY and CDR2 is FYNNEI in the germline V gene. V lost 5 bases, J lost 3 bases, and 8 bases lay in between. Drawing the rest from reference TRBV2 and TRBJ1-5, the complete variable domain is EPEVTQTPSHQVTQMGQEVILRCVPISNHLYFYWYRQILGQKVEFLVSFYNNEISEKSEIFDDQFSVERPDGSNFTLKIRSTKLEDSAMYFCASSRDTNQPQHFGDGTRLSIL.

Remarks on this clone: This is likely a read error, given that the CDR3 carries no conserved phenylalanine or tryptophan at its end. Because the CDR3's place on the DNA is in doubt, the DNA is left out and the CDR3 is given as listed by TCRdb. This rearrangement joins TRBV27 to TRBJ2-7; TRBD2, as called in the table, went unchecked against the DNA. 11 amino acids form the CDR3, both terminal residues included. Germline V gene lookup returns CDR1 MNHEY and CDR2 SMNVEV (reference sequence). The chain's CDR3 is CASHGVRTLFS.

This clone came up once. The CDR3 coding sequence is TGTGCCAGCAGTTACAGGGACAACTACACCTTC. Translating it yields CASSYRDNYTF. The gene calls are TRBV6-2 or TRBV6-3 and TRBJ1-2, with D possibly TRBD1 on 6 matching bases. Trimming pared 2 bases from V and 10 bases from J, leaving 8 bases between. The CDR3 is 11 residues long. CDR1 MNHEY and CDR2 SVGEGT come from the germline V gene.

The chain joins TRBV14 to TRBJ2-1; tentative D call: TRBD1 (5 bases). V was shortened by 1 base and J by 4 bases, with 14 bases between the two germline ends. The CDR3 spans 16 residues. The germline V gene has CDR1 SGHDN and CDR2 FVKESK. CDR3 sequence: CASSQAGARWYNEQFF. The CDR3 region has the DNA TGTGCCAGCAGCCAAGCTGGGGCGAGATGGTACAATGAGCAGTTCTTC.

The J gene is TRBJ2-3, the V gene TRBV6-5; D may be TRBD2 (6 bases). V was shortened by 6 bases and J by 2 bases, with 12 bases between the two germline ends. This CDR3 comprises 14 residues. Looked up from germline, CDR1 is MNHEY and CDR2 is SVGAGI. The CDR3 region has the DNA TGTGCCAGCAGGGACGGGGGAGCCACAGATACGCAGTATTTT. As protein: CASRDGGATDTQYF.

The chain links TRBV19 to TRBJ2-1, with D perhaps TRBD2 (6 bases). The V gene lost 6 bases and the J gene lost 6 bases, with 12 bases spanning the gap. Germline V gives CDR1 LNHDA, CDR2 SQIVND (reference sequence). The CDR3 is 13 amino acids. CDR3 nucleotide sequence: TGTGCCAGTAGCCACCGGGAGTTCAATGAGCAGTTCTTC. It is translated as CASSHREFNEQFF.

CDR3 bases: TGTGCCTGGACCGTTCTAGCTCTAGGTGAGCAGTTCTTC. This gives the protein CAWTVLALGEQFF. The rearrangement uses TRBV30 and TRBJ2-1; the D gene is possibly TRBD2 (5 bases). CDR1 and CDR2 (germline): GTSNPN, SVGIG (reference sequence). Trimming cost V 4 bases and J 9 bases, with 16 bases left between them. This CDR3 region has 13 residues. The full variable domain, rest sourced from reference TRBV30 and TRBJ2-1, is SQTIHQWPATLVQPVGSPLSLECTVEGTSNPNLYWYRQAAGRGLQLLFYSVGIGQISSEVPQNLSASRPQDRQFILSSKKLLLSDSGFYLCAWTVLALGEQFFGPGTRLTVL.

The rearrangement uses TRBV11-3 and TRBJ2-1; 13 nucleotides line up with TRBD2. The germline V gene encodes CDR1 SGHNT and CDR2 YENEEA. This CDR3 is 15 amino acids long. With 1 base clipped from V and 10 bases from J, the junction kept 4 bases outside the gene matches. CDR3 DNA sequence: TGTGCCAGCAGCTTAGCCACTAGCGGGAGGGGGGAGCAGTTCTTC. Translation gives CASSLATSGRGEQFF.

Only one count was recorded for this clone. V usage is TRBV6-5 and J usage is TRBJ1-2; TRBD1 matches at 9 bases. Germline CDR1 is MNHEY and CDR2 is SVGAGI. Trimming took 2 bases from V and 4 from J; bases not matched to a gene: 5. The CDR3 runs 15 residues. The CDR3 region has the DNA TGTGCCAGCAGTTACATGGGACAGGGTAGCTATGGCTACACCTTC. Translating gives CASSYMGQGSYGYTF.

The rearrangement joins TRBV4-2 to TRBJ1-1; D unresolved. The germline V gene encodes CDR1 LGHNA and CDR2 YNFKEQ. With 4 bases removed from V and 1 base from J, the gap between germline ends came to 10 bases. This CDR3 comprises 14 residues. CDR3 in DNA: TGTGCCAGCAGCCCGGCAGAGGGGAACACTGAAGCTTTCTTT. Translating gives CASSPAEGNTEAFF.

This clone occurred a few times. The rearrangement links TRBV19 to TRBJ1-5; tentatively, D is TRBD1 (5 bases). V lost 7 bases, J lost 6 bases, and 13 bases lay in between. Germline assignment: CDR1 LNHDA and CDR2 SQIVND (reference sequence). The CDR3 is made up of 13 amino acids. The CDR3 DNA follows: TGTGCCAGTACTCTCGGGGGAGGTCAGCCCCAGCATTTT. Translating it yields CASTLGGGQPQHF.

The chain is built from TRBV7-9 and TRBJ2-1; 15 bases are shared with TRBD2. V was pared by 0 bases and J by 7 bases, with 4 bases of the junction left unmatched. This CDR3 spans 17 amino acids. Germline V lookup: CDR1 SEHNR, CDR2 FQNEAQ (reference sequence). The CDR3 bases are TGTGCCAGCAGCTTAGCATCAGGGACTAGCGGGAGGAATGAGCAGTTCTTC. It yields the protein CASSLASGTSGRNEQFF.

This clone came up once. This chain connects TRBV5-5 to TRBJ1-1; TRBD1 aligns across 8 bases. Trimming removed 4 bases from V and 5 bases from J; junction bases left unmatched: 7. Germline values: CDR1 SGHKS, CDR2 YYEKEE (reference sequence). The CDR3 is 14 amino acids. The CDR3 sequence: CASSTQGARTEAFF. CDR3 coding DNA: TGTGCCAGCAGCACGCAGGGGGCGCGGACTGAAGCTTTCTTT. The whole variable domain, remainder taken from reference TRBV5-5 and TRBJ1-1, is DAGVTQSPTHLIKTRGQQVTLRCSPISGHKSVSWYQQVLGQGPQFIFQYYEKEERGRGNFPDRFSARQFPNYSSELNVNALLLGDSALYLCASSTQGARTEAFFGQGTRLTVV.

The chain links TRBV9 to TRBJ1-1; 7 positions match TRBD1. Germline loops: CDR1 SGDLS, CDR2 YYNGEE. J was trimmed by 1 base and V by 2 bases; bases with no gene match: 2. The CDR3 length is 14 residues. The CDR3 spells CASSVTGENTEAFF. CDR3 DNA: TGTGCCAGCAGCGTTACAGGGGAGAACACTGAAGCTTTCTTT.

This clone was seen only a few times. The genes are TRBV4-3 and TRBJ1-2; D ambiguous. In germline, CDR1 is LGHNA, CDR2 YSLEER. With 0 bases removed from V and 7 bases from J, the gap between germline ends came to 12 bases. The CDR3 has 14 amino acids. The CDR3 DNA reads as TGCGCCAGCAGCCAAGAAAGAGGGCTAGGTGGCTACACCTTC. Amino acid sequence: CASSQERGLGGYTF.

This chain joins TRBV3-1 (or the pseudogene TRBV3-2) and TRBJ1-1; no reliable D call. V dropped 2 bases and J dropped 2 bases, with 6 bases sitting between them. The germline CDR1 and CDR2 sequences are LGHDT and YNNKEL (reference sequence). The CDR3 is made up of 13 amino acids. This chain's CDR3 is CASSQHPNTEAFF. Written as DNA, the CDR3 is TGTGCCAGCAGCCAACATCCCAACACTGAAGCTTTCTTT.

The chain employs TRBV6-6 and TRBJ1-2; 7 nucleotides agree with TRBD1. V shed 2 bases and J 6 bases; nucleotides not matched to a gene: 9. This CDR3 is built from 15 residues. Germline CDR1 is MNHNY and CDR2 is SVGAGI (reference sequence). The CDR3 bases are TGTGCCAGCAGTTACAACTCCAAGGGGGCGGATGGCTACACCTTC. Amino acids: CASSYNSKGADGYTF.

This clone showed up just a few times. The chain has TRBV5-1 and TRBJ1-1; D gene ambiguous. Trimming pared 4 bases from V and 4 bases from J, leaving 14 bases between. This CDR3 has 14 amino acids. Germline values: CDR1 SGHRS, CDR2 YFSETQ. CDR3 region: CASSPGRQVTEAFF. In DNA, the CDR3 is TGCGCCAGCAGCCCGGGGAGACAAGTCACTGAAGCTTTCTTT.

Remarks on this clone: Other nucleotide sequences in the sample specify the same CDR3. The chain combines TRBV20-1 with TRBJ1-5; a possible D gene is TRBD1 (6 bases). Per the germline V gene, CDR1 is DFQATT and CDR2 is SNEGSKA (reference sequence). The V end lost 3 bases, the J end lost 7 bases, and 13 bases lay between the germline ends. The CDR3 length is 13 residues. The CDR3 loop is CSASRGGRQPQHF. The CDR3 nucleotides read TGCAGTGCTAGTAGGGGGGGCAGACAGCCCCAGCATTTT.

A few counts support this clone. The J gene is TRBJ1-1, the V gene TRBV18, with 7 bases lining up with TRBD1. With 3 bases clipped from V and 4 bases from J, the junction kept 5 bases outside the gene matches. Germline V gene sequence: CDR1 KGHSH, CDR2 LQKENI. This CDR3 is 14 amino acids long. CDR3 residues: CASSPEGGGTEAFF. CDR3 coding DNA: TGTGCCAGCTCACCTGAAGGGGGCGGCACTGAAGCTTTCTTT.

This chain uses TRBV6-5 with TRBJ1-3; D gene ambiguous. Deletions cut 5 bases from V and 3 bases from J, with 11 bases between. Germline CDR1 reads MNHEY; CDR2 reads SVGAGI. This CDR3 is 14 amino acids long. The CDR3 region has the DNA TGTGCCAGCAGTCCTGACATAGATGGAAACACCATATATTTT. Amino acids: CASSPDIDGNTIYF.